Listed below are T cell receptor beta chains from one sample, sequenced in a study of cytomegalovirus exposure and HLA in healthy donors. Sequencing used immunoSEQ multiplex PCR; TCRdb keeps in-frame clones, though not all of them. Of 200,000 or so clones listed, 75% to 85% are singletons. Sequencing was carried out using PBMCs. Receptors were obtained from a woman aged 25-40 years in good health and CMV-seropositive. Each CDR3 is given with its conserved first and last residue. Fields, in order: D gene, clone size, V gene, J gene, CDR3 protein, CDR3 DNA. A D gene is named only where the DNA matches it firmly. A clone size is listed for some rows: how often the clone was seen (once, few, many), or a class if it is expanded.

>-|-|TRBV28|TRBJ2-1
CASSFVERVVNEQFF
TGTGCCAGCAGTTTTGTTGAGCGGGTAGTCAATGAGCAGTTCTTC
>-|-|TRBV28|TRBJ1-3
CASRTGSGNTIYF
TGTGCCAGCAGGACGGGCTCTGGAAACACCATATATTTT
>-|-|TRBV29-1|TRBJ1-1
CSADRLDTEAFF
TGCAGCGCAGACAGGTTGGACACTGAAGCTTTCTTT
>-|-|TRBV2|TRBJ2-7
CASSSTYEQYF
TGTGCCAGCAGTTCTACTTACGAGCAGTACTTC
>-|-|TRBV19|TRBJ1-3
CASSLEVGQAGNTIYF
TGTGCCAGTAGCCTTGAAGTGGGGCAGGCTGGAAACACCATATATTTT
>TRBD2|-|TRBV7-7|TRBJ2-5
CASSSNRGGETQYF
TGTGCTAGCAGCTCAAACCGGGGGGGGGAGACCCAGTACTTC
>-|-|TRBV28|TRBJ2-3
CASSPLSDTQYF
TGTGCCAGCAGTCCACTCTCAGATACGCAGTATTTT
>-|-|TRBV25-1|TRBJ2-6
CASTDSPSGANVLTF
TGTGCCAGCACCGACAGCCCCTCTGGGGCCAACGTCCTGACTTTC
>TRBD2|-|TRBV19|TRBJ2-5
CASSISPTRASGRQETQYF
TGTGCCAGTAGTATATCTCCTACCCGGGCTAGCGGACGACAAGAGACCCAGTACTTC
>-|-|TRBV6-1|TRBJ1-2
CASSEIGTSYGYTF
TGTGCCAGCAGTGAAATCGGGACAAGTTATGGCTACACCTTC
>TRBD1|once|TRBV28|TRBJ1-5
CASSLWTGGDGNQPQHF
TGTGCCAGCAGTTTATGGACAGGGGGCGATGGCAATCAGCCCCAGCATTTT
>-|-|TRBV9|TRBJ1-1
CASSPSGGNTEAFF
TGTGCCAGCAGCCCTAGCGGAGGGAACACTGAAGCTTTCTTT
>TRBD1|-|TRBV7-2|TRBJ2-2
CASSLAGTANTGELFF
TGTGCCAGCAGCTTAGCTGGGACAGCGAACACCGGGGAGCTGTTTTTT
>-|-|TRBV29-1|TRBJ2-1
CSVAGQAYNEQFF
TGCAGCGTTGCAGGTCAGGCTTACAATGAGCAGTTCTTC
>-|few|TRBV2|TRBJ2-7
CASTSPRRGEVEQYF
TGTGCCAGCACCTCACCCCGCAGGGGAGAGGTCGAGCAGTACTTC
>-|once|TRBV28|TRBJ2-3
CASRAGTDTQYF
TGTGCCAGCCGAGCGGGCACAGATACGCAGTATTTT
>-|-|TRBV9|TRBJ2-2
CASSVDPNTGELFF
TGTGCCAGCAGCGTAGATCCTAACACCGGGGAGCTGTTTTTT
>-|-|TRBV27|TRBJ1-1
CASSSPLGAEAFF
TGTGCCAGCAGTTCCCCCCTGGGAGCTGAAGCTTTCTTT
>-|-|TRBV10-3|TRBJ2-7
CAISESTLSYDAVRYEQYF
TGTGCCATCAGTGAGTCGACTTTATCGTATGACGCGGTCCGCTACGAGCAGTACTTC
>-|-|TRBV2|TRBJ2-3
CASSPLLPSSASTDTQYF
TGTGCCAGCAGTCCCCTTTTACCTAGCTCCGCTAGCACAGATACGCAGTATTTT
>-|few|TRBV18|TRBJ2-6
CASSPNGGSGANVLTF
TGTGCCAGCTCACCGAACGGGGGCTCTGGGGCCAACGTCCTGACTTTC
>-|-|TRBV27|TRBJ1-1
CASRPRQAYTEAFF
TGTGCCAGCAGGCCGCGACAGGCTTATACTGAAGCTTTCTTT
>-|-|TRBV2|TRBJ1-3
CASSEGPYSGNTIYF
TGTGCCAGCAGTGAAGGTCCGTACTCTGGAAACACCATATATTTT
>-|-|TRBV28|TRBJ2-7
CASSLWGPDYEQYF
TGTGCCAGCAGTTTATGGGGGCCCGACTACGAGCAGTACTTC
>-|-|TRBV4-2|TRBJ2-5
CASSQDWQTQYF
TGTGCCAGCAGCCAAGATTGGCAGACCCAGTACTTC
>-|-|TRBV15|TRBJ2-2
CATSLRGITGELFF
TGTGCCACCAGCCTCCGGGGAATCACCGGGGAGCTGTTTTTT